The 19 T cell receptor beta chains reported below all come from one sample, sequenced in a study of early T cells in non-severe SARS-CoV-2 infection. TCRdb redid the calling of the 5' RACE reads with MiXCR, one entry per CDR3 protein. The sample yields about 54,000 distinct CDR3 sequences, roughly 7.6% seen once. The sequencing used whole blood, collected at baseline. The receptors come from an adult who was a healthcare worker with PCR-confirmed SARS-CoV-2 infection or an uninfected control (not recorded which).

The sample holds a few counts of this clonotype. The CDR3 reads CASSLGQNGDGYTF. In nucleotides, the CDR3 is TGTGCCAGCAGTTTAGGACAGAACGGCGATGGCTACACCTTC. J is TRBJ1-2 and V is TRBV28, with D perhaps TRBD1 (6 bases). V lost 2 bases and J 6 bases, leaving 13 bases between the germline ends. Germline V gene data show CDR1 as MDHEN and CDR2 as SYDVKM. This CDR3 contains 14 residues.

The J gene is TRBJ2-7, the V gene TRBV29-1; 8 bases map to TRBD1. V lost 8 bases to trimming and J lost 6 bases; unmatched junction nucleotides: 15. This CDR3 has 14 residues. CDR1 is SQVTM, CDR2 ANQGSEA, per germline. The CDR3 sequence is CSFRTGTYSGEQYF. CDR3 coding DNA: TGCAGCTTCCGGACAGGGACTTACTCGGGCGAGCAGTACTTC.

This clonotype was recorded a few times. The CDR3 coding sequence is TGCAGCGTGGCTGAGGGGGGCTATGGCTACACCTTC. This encodes CSVAEGGYGYTF. The chain carries TRBV29-1 and TRBJ1-2, with D possibly TRBD1 on 6 matching bases. Germline assignment: CDR1 SQVTM and CDR2 ANQGSEA. The V end was cut by 6 bases, the J end by 4 bases, with 12 bases between. The CDR3 consists of 12 residues. The full variable domain, rest sourced from reference TRBV29-1 and TRBJ1-2, is SAVISQKPSRDICQRGTSLTIQCQVDSQVTMMFWYRQQPGQSLTLIATANQGSEATYESGFVIDKFPISRPNLTFSTLTVSNMSPEDSSIYLCSVAEGGYGYTFGSGTRLTVV.

The chain employs TRBV7-2 and TRBJ2-3; possible D gene TRBD2, 6 bases. The CDR3 is 17 amino acids. V lost 3 bases to trimming and J lost 2 bases, with 18 bases between them. Germline V gene data show CDR1 as SGHTA and CDR2 as FQGNSA. In DNA form, the CDR3 reads TGTGCCAGCAGCTTCGGGAGTGCAGTCTTGCACACAGATACGCAGTATTTT. Amino acids: CASSFGSAVLHTDTQYF. Supplemented by reference TRBV7-2 and TRBJ2-3, the full variable domain reads GAGVSQSPSNKVTEKGKDVELRCDPISGHTALYWYRQSLGQGLEFLIYFQGNSAPDKSGLPSDRFSAERTGGSVSTLTIQRTQQEDSAVYLCASSFGSAVLHTDTQYFGPGTRLTVL.

This clonotype was seen ten or more times. This sequence joins TRBV18 and TRBJ1-2; perhaps TRBD1 as D (5 bases). V shed 6 bases and J shed 4 bases, with 15 bases lying between them. The germline V gene encodes CDR1 KGHSH and CDR2 LQKENI. The CDR3 length is 14 residues. The CDR3 loop is CASSLSREIYGYTF. The DNA for the CDR3 is TGTGCCAGCTCCCTGTCCAGGGAAATCTATGGCTACACCTTC.

This clonotype was seen repeatedly, ten times or more. The gene calls are TRBV12-3 or TRBV12-4 and TRBJ1-5; 7 bases are shared with TRBD1. The CDR3 contains 15 residues. J was trimmed by 0 bases and V by 5 bases; bases with no gene match: 4. CDR3: CASSQGGASNQPQHF. The CDR3 nucleotides are TGTGCCAGCAGTCAGGGGGGGGCTAGCAATCAGCCCCAGCATTTT.

This chain joins TRBV12-3 or TRBV12-4 and TRBJ2-3, with 9 nucleotides matching TRBD2. V was pared by 4 bases and J by 2 bases, with 7 bases of the junction left unmatched. The CDR3 runs to 16 residues. This CDR3 is CASSSTTSGITDTQYF. CDR3 in DNA: TGTGCCAGCAGTTCCACGACTAGCGGAATCACAGATACGCAGTATTTT.

This clonotype was found many times. V usage is TRBV14 and J usage is TRBJ2-3, with D unresolved. CDR1 is SGHDN and CDR2 is FVKESK in the germline V gene. V was shortened by 0 bases and J by 8 bases, with 18 bases between the two germline ends. The CDR3 runs 16 residues. The CDR3 bases are TGTGCCAGCAGCCAAGACGGTGGGCTGGGTTCCGGTACGCAGTATTTT. Encoded protein: CASSQDGGLGSGTQYF.

This chain links TRBV18 with TRBJ1-3, with 8 bases fitting TRBD1. Unmatched junction bases numbered 6, after V lost 1 base and J lost 4 bases. The CDR3 is 16 residues long. Germline-derived CDR1 and CDR2 are KGHSH and LQKENI. CDR3 loop: CASSPRTTGDGNTIYF. CDR3 bases: TGTGCCAGCTCACCACGCACGACAGGGGACGGAAACACCATATATTTT.

This chain connects TRBV20-1 to TRBJ2-7; D ambiguous. The V end was cut by 6 bases, the J end by 4 bases, with 13 bases between. Germline lookup yields CDR1 DFQATT and CDR2 SNEGSKA (reference sequence). The CDR3 extends over 12 amino acids. CDR3 amino acids: CSASEDTYEQYF. DNA of the CDR3: TGCAGTGCCAGTGAGGATACTTACGAGCAGTACTTC.

This clonotype was found a few times. The rearrangement joins TRBV6-6 to TRBJ2-7, with 7 bases matching TRBD1. From germline, CDR1 is MNHNY and CDR2 SVGAGI (reference sequence). This CDR3 comprises 12 residues. V was clipped by 8 bases and J by 3 bases; unmatched bases: 4. The CDR3 here is CASQGQYYEQYF. CDR3 sequence (DNA): TGTGCCAGCCAGGGACAGTACTACGAGCAGTACTTC.

This clonotype was observed many times. V gene TRBV7-8 combines with J gene TRBJ2-3, with 13 positions matching TRBD2. This CDR3 region has 16 residues. In germline, CDR1 is SGHVS, CDR2 FQNEAQ. V lost 1 base to trimming and J lost 4 bases; unmatched junction nucleotides: 2. The CDR3 DNA is TGTGCCAGCAGCTTAGAACTAGCGGGAGGGCCAGATACGCAGTATTTT. It is translated as CASSLELAGGPDTQYF.

This clonotype was recorded at least ten times. The chain links TRBV7-2 to TRBJ2-3, with 7 positions matching TRBD1. Germline V gene sequence: CDR1 SGHTA, CDR2 FQGNSA. The CDR3 loop spans 14 amino acids. Trimming at V came to 5 bases and at J to 4 bases, leaving 6 bases not matched to a gene. The CDR3: CASSLRTGPDTQYF. The DNA of the CDR3 is TGTGCCAGCAGCCTACGGACAGGTCCAGATACGCAGTATTTT.

As for this clonotype: Mismatch with germline at one junction end may stem from a read error. V gene TRBV6-4 combines with J gene TRBJ1-1; 7 bases are a match to TRBD1. Germline loops: CDR1 MRHNA, CDR2 SNTAGT. CDR3 length: 14 residues. The CDR3 region is CASSQQGKMGEAVF. Written as DNA, the CDR3 is TGTGCCAGCAGTCAACAGGGGAAGATGGGGGAAGCGGTCTTT.

This clonotype turned up a few times. This sequence joins TRBV7-6 and TRBJ2-1; TRBD2 is a possible D gene (6 bases). The CDR3 runs 15 residues. CDR1 is SGHVS and CDR2 is FNYEAQ in the germline V gene. V lost 2 bases to trimming and J lost 9 bases, with 17 bases between them. The CDR3 here is CASSLILGRGSEQFF. CDR3 sequence (DNA): TGTGCCAGCAGCTTAATCCTGGGGCGGGGTAGTGAGCAGTTCTTC.

The rearrangement uses TRBV13 and TRBJ2-2; D possibly uses TRBD1 or TRBD2 (6 bases each). Germline V gene sequence: CDR1 PRHDT, CDR2 FYEKMQ (reference sequence). The V and J ends lost 1 base and 2 bases respectively, with 14 bases between them. The CDR3 spans 17 residues. The CDR3 region is CASSLVGGRTNTGELFF. For the CDR3, the DNA is TGTGCCAGCAGCTTAGTCGGGGGCCGCACCAACACCGGGGAGCTGTTTTTT.

This clonotype turned up a few times. The V gene is TRBV7-6, the J gene TRBJ2-3; D is unclear. Germline CDR1 and CDR2: SGHVS and FNYEAQ. V lost 0 bases and J 3 bases, leaving 4 bases between the germline ends. The length of the CDR3 is 13 residues. The DNA of the CDR3 is TGTGCCAGCAGCTTAGCGCCTACAGATACGCAGTATTTT. Translating it yields CASSLAPTDTQYF.

This clonotype was seen only a few times. The rearrangement uses TRBV7-9 and TRBJ2-7; D tentatively reads TRBD1 or TRBD2 (6 bases each). V lost 5 bases, J lost 2 bases, and 22 bases lay in between. Per the germline V gene, CDR1 is SEHNR and CDR2 is FQNEAQ (reference sequence). CDR3 size: 17 residues. CDR3 in DNA: TGTGCCAGCAGCAAACGCGCAGGGGACTTTACTACCTACGAGCAGTACTTC. Its protein is CASSKRAGDFTTYEQYF.

This clonotype was seen only a few times. The V call is TRBV7-6, the J call TRBJ2-1, with D possibly being TRBD1 (6 bases). This CDR3 has 13 amino acids. Germline V gene lookup returns CDR1 SGHVS and CDR2 FNYEAQ. Trimming left V 5 bases short and J 10 bases short, with 15 bases between. The DNA of the CDR3 is TGTGCCAGCAGCCCCACAGGGATGCACGAGCAGTTCTTC. Translated: CASSPTGMHEQFF.